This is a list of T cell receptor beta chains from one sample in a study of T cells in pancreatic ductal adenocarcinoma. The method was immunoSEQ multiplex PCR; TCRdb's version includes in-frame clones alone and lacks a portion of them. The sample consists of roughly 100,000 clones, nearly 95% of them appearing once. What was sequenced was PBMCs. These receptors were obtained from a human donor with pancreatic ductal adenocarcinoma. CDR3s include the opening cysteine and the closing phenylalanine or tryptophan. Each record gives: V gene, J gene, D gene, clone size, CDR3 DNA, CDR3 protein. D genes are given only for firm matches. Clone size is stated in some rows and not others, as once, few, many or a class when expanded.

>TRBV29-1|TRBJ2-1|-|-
TGCAGCGTTGAACCAGGGTACAATGAGCAGTTCTTC
CSVEPGYNEQFF
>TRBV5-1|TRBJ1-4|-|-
TGCGCCAGCAGCTCGACAGCAACTAATGAAAAACTGTTTTTT
CASSSTATNEKLFF
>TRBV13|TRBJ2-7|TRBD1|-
TGTGCCAGCAGCCCCGATCTACCGGGACAGGGTTACGAGCAGTACTTC
CASSPDLPGQGYEQYF
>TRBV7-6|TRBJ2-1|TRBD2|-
TGTGCCAGCGGTGGGGGACTAGCGACATCCTACAATGAGCAGTTCTTC
CASGGGLATSYNEQFF
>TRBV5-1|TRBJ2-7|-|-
TGCGCCAGCAGCTTTACAGGGACGACTAGCTACAGCTCCTACGAGCAGTACTTC
CASSFTGTTSYSSYEQYF
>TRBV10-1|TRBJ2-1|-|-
TGCGCCAGCAGTGAAGGGGTTCCGAGCTCCTACAATGAGCAGTTCTTC
CASSEGVPSSYNEQFF
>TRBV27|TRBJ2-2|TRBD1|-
TGTGCCAGCGGCATAACAGGGGTCGACACCGGGGAGCTGTTTTTT
CASGITGVDTGELFF
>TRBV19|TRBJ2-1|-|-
TGTGCCAGTAGTGAGGGAACGGGAGCTGGTGAGCAGTTCTTC
CASSEGTGAGEQFF
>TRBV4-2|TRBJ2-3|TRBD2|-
TGTGCCAGCAGCCAAGAAGGCAGCGGGGGCACAGATACGCAGTATTTT
CASSQEGSGGTDTQYF
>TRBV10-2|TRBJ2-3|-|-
TGCGCCAGCAGTGAGGGAGGTGGAGCGGATACGCAGTATTTT
CASSEGGGADTQYF
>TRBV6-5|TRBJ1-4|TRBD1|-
TGTGCCAGCAGTTCCCGGACAGGGGGCGATGAAAAACTGTTTTTT
CASSSRTGGDEKLFF
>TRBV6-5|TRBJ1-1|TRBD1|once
TGTGCCAGCAGTTACTCTTGGACAGGGGGAGGAACTGAAGCTTTCTTT
CASSYSWTGGGTEAFF
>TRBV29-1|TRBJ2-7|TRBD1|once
TGCAGCGTTGGGAGGACAGGGGGCAACGAGCAGTACTTC
CSVGRTGGNEQYF
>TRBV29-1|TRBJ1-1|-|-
TGCAGCGTTTCACCACAGTTGAACACTGAAGCTTTCTTT
CSVSPQLNTEAFF
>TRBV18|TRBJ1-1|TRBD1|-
TGTGCCAGCTCACCCTCGACAGGGAGTGACACTGAAGCTTTCTTT
CASSPSTGSDTEAFF
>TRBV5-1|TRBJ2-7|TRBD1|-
TGCGCCAGCAGCCCAGGACAGGGTATGTCGGGATTTGGGCAGTACTTC
CASSPGQGMSGFGQYF
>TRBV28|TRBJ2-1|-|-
TGTGCCAGCAGACGACTAAGCAGCTCCTACAATGAGCAGTTCTTC
CASRRLSSSYNEQFF
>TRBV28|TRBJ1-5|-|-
TGTGCCAGCAGGCAGGGTATGCGGCAGCCCCAGCATTTT
CASRQGMRQPQHF